These 23 T cell receptor beta chains share one sample of origin, sequenced in a study of cytomegalovirus exposure and HLA in healthy donors. Only in-frame clones appear in the TCRdb table, and some are missing; sequencing was by immunoSEQ multiplex PCR. The sample contains about 220,000 clones, 80% to 90% of which appear only once. Sequenced sample: PBMCs. These TCRs come from a man aged 18 to 29 in good health and CMV-seronegative.

This sequence joins TRBV4-3 and TRBJ2-4, with D maybe TRBD1 (5 bases). Germline loops: CDR1 LGHNA, CDR2 YSLEER. The CDR3 sequence is 15 residues long. Trimming stripped 3 bases from V and 3 bases from J, with 12 bases between. CDR3 in DNA: TGCGCCAGCAGCCAGTCCCCCGACAGCAAAAACATTCAGTACTTC. Its protein is CASSQSPDSKNIQYF.

V gene TRBV19 combines with J gene TRBJ2-7; 8 bases align to TRBD2. V shed 5 bases and J 3 bases; nucleotides not matched to a gene: 0. CDR3 length: 12 residues. CDR1 LNHDA and CDR2 SQIVND come from the germline V gene (reference sequence). The CDR3 loop is CASSAGGYEQYF. The CDR3, as DNA: TGTGCCAGTAGTGCGGGGGGCTACGAGCAGTACTTC.

Ten or more counts support this clone. The chain joins TRBV2 to TRBJ2-7, with 13 nucleotides matching TRBD2. The CDR3 covers 13 residues. With V trimmed by 11 bases and J by 2 bases, 3 bases remained unmatched. Germline V CDR1 and CDR2: SNHLY, FYNNEI. In DNA form, the CDR3 reads TGTGCCTGGACTAGCGGGGGAGCCTACGAGCAGTACTTC. Its protein product is CAWTSGGAYEQYF.

The V gene is TRBV6-1, the J gene TRBJ1-1; D is uncertain. Trimming pared 5 bases from V and 4 bases from J, leaving 14 bases between. The CDR3 consists of 14 residues. Germline CDR1 and CDR2: MNHNS and SASEGT. The chain's CDR3 is CASSSEGVGTEAFF. Here the CDR3 DNA reads TGTGCCAGCAGTTCTGAGGGAGTAGGCACTGAAGCTTTCTTT.

The rearrangement uses TRBV28 and TRBJ1-2; 8 bases match TRBD1. CDR1 and CDR2 from the germline V gene are MDHEN and SYDVKM. Trimming took 6 bases from V and 4 from J; bases not matched to a gene: 10. The CDR3 loop spans 15 amino acids. CDR3 nucleotides: TGTGCCAGCAGCCGTCGCAGGGGGCGTGCCTATGGCTACACCTTC. Its translation is CASSRRRGRAYGYTF.

The chain carries TRBV29-1 and TRBJ2-2; 7 nucleotides agree with TRBD1. Looked up from germline, CDR1 is SQVTM and CDR2 is ANQGSEA. This CDR3 contains 13 residues. The V gene end was trimmed by 5 bases and the J gene end by 6 bases; junction bases not matched to a gene: 6. The CDR3 region is CSVRVQGAGELFF. The CDR3, as DNA: TGCAGCGTTCGAGTCCAGGGGGCCGGGGAGCTGTTTTTT.

The V gene is TRBV27, the J gene TRBJ2-2, with D perhaps TRBD1 (6 bases). This CDR3 comprises 16 residues. Looked up from germline, CDR1 is MNHEY and CDR2 is SMNVEV (reference sequence). V was shortened by 3 bases and J by 4 bases, with 15 bases between the two germline ends. The CDR3 here is CASSFFLTGFTGELFF. The CDR3 nucleotides are TGTGCCAGCAGTTTTTTCCTAACAGGGTTCACCGGGGAGCTGTTTTTT.

This chain links TRBV6-5 with TRBJ2-7; TRBD2 matches at 14 bases. CDR3 length: 15 amino acids. The V gene end was trimmed by 5 bases and the J gene end by 5 bases; junction bases not matched to a gene: 5. Germline CDR1 MNHEY, CDR2 SVGAGI. Written as DNA, the CDR3 is TGTGCCAGCAGTAGACTAGCGGGGGGGGTCCACGAGCAGTACTTC. Its translation is CASSRLAGGVHEQYF.

The chain recombines TRBV2 with TRBJ2-2; maybe TRBD1 (7 bases). The CDR3 spans 15 residues. In germline, CDR1 is SNHLY, CDR2 FYNNEI. V was pared by 5 bases and J by 4 bases, with 14 bases between. The CDR3 is CASSPYRGGTGELFF. In DNA form, the CDR3 reads TGTGCCAGCAGTCCGTACAGGGGAGGCACCGGGGAGCTGTTTTTT.

CDR3 DNA: TGTGCCAGCTCACCGCCGATCACTAGCGGGAAGGGGTTGGGCTCCTACGAGCAGTACTTC. As protein: CASSPPITSGKGLGSYEQYF. The chain combines TRBV18 with TRBJ2-7; TRBD2 matches 10 bases. Germline loops: CDR1 KGHSH, CDR2 LQKENI. V lost 3 bases and J lost 0; bases outside the gene matches: 17. This CDR3 has 20 amino acids.

The chain joins TRBV4-3 to TRBJ1-2; D is ambiguous. Trimming stripped 3 bases from V and 3 bases from J, with 8 bases between. Looked up from germline, CDR1 is LGHNA and CDR2 is YSLEER. The CDR3 runs 13 residues. The CDR3 loop reads CASSQREDYGYTF. As DNA, the CDR3 is TGCGCCAGCAGCCAGCGGGAGGACTATGGCTACACCTTC.

J is TRBJ2-5 and V is TRBV5-4; TRBD2 aligns across 9 bases. The CDR3 sequence is 14 residues long. Trimming cost V 1 base and J 3 bases; bases outside gene matches: 1. Germline V gives CDR1 SGHNT, CDR2 YYREEE (reference sequence). The CDR3 is CASSLPSGKETQYF. The CDR3, as DNA: TGTGCCAGCAGCTTGCCTAGCGGGAAAGAGACCCAGTACTTC.

As concerns this clone: The sample contains more than one DNA sequence encoding this CDR3. This chain links TRBV7-2 with TRBJ1-6, with D tentatively TRBD1 (5 bases). Per germline, CDR1 SGHTA and CDR2 FQGNSA. The V and J ends lost 5 bases and 7 bases respectively, with 9 bases between them. The CDR3 extends over 13 amino acids. This CDR3 reads CASSLGGNSPLHF. The CDR3 DNA follows: TGTGCCAGCAGCCTCGGGGGGAATTCACCCCTCCACTTT. The complete variable domain, with remaining parts taken from reference TRBV7-2 and TRBJ1-6, reads GAGVSQSPSNKVTEKGKDVELRCDPISGHTALYWYRQSLGQGLEFLIYFQGNSAPDKSGLPSDRFSAERTGGSVSTLTIQRTQQEDSAVYLCASSLGGNSPLHFGNGTRLTVT.

The count of this clone is one. V is TRBV7-9 and J is TRBJ2-7; possibly TRBD2 for D (6 bases). The CDR3 sequence is 15 residues long. CDR1 and CDR2 (germline): SEHNR, FQNEAQ (reference sequence). Trimming pared 3 bases from V and 6 bases from J, leaving 18 bases between. The chain's CDR3 is CASSFEWQDYSEQYF. For the CDR3, the DNA is TGTGCCAGCAGCTTTGAGTGGCAGGACTATAGCGAGCAGTACTTC.

This clone was observed a handful of times. V is TRBV5-1 and J is TRBJ2-7; 7 bases are a match to TRBD2. Per the germline V gene, CDR1 is SGHRS and CDR2 is YFSETQ. J was trimmed by 4 bases and V by 7 bases; bases with no gene match: 8. CDR3 length equals 13 residues. Here the CDR3 DNA reads TGCGCCAGCGGGTTCGAGGGAGGGTACGAGCAGTACTTC. Its protein product is CASGFEGGYEQYF.

The genes are TRBV6-4 and TRBJ1-2; D ambiguous. V shed 0 bases and J shed 8 bases, with 4 bases lying between them. Germline CDR1 is MRHNA and CDR2 is SNTAGT. This CDR3 has 11 amino acids. The CDR3 nucleotides are TGTGCCAGCAGTGACTCGCGCGGCTACACCTTC. This sequence encodes CASSDSRGYTF.

This clone was recorded a few times. The CDR3 spells CSVGTGDNSPLHF. CDR3 in DNA: TGCAGCGTTGGGACAGGGGATAATTCACCCCTCCACTTT. The rearrangement joins TRBV29-1 to TRBJ1-6, with 9 bases that match TRBD1. The CDR3 length is 13 residues. The V segment lost 4 bases and the J segment 5 bases; nucleotides outside the gene matches: 0. Per the germline V gene, CDR1 is SQVTM and CDR2 is ANQGSEA.

The chain links TRBV28 to TRBJ2-7, with 15 bases identical to TRBD2. Trimming removed 6 bases from V and 2 bases from J; junction bases left unmatched: 5. The CDR3 runs to 16 residues. In germline, CDR1 is MDHEN, CDR2 SYDVKM. The CDR3 spells CASSPGTSGGTYEQYF. The CDR3 DNA reads as TGTGCCAGCAGCCCCGGGACTAGCGGGGGGACCTACGAGCAGTACTTC.

This clone came up once. The rearrangement links TRBV28 to TRBJ1-4; 9 nucleotides align to TRBD1. Germline CDR1 reads MDHEN; CDR2 reads SYDVKM. The V gene end was trimmed by 2 bases and the J gene end by 8 bases; junction bases not matched to a gene: 6. The CDR3 is made up of 15 amino acids. DNA of the CDR3: TGTGCCAGCAGTTTACCCGGACAGGGGAGCGAAAAACTGTTTTTT. Its protein is CASSLPGQGSEKLFF.

This clone was picked up one time. The genes are TRBV5-6 and TRBJ2-7, with 7 bases fitting TRBD1. The germline V gene has CDR1 SGHDT and CDR2 YYEEEE. There are 13 residues in the CDR3. The J segment lost 5 bases and the V segment lost 2 bases, leaving 4 bases of the junction unmatched. CDR3 DNA: TGTGCCAGCAGCTTCGGAGACAGGGACGAGCAGTACTTC. Its translation: CASSFGDRDEQYF. The whole variable domain, remainder taken from reference TRBV5-6 and TRBJ2-7, is DAGVTQSPTHLIKTRGQQVTLRCSPKSGHDTVSWYQQALGQGPQFIFQYYEEEERQRGNFPDRFSGHQFPNYSSELNVNALLLGDSALYLCASSFGDRDEQYFGPGTRLTVT.

The chain couples TRBV20-1 to TRBJ2-1; TRBD1 might be the D (5 bases). Germline lookup yields CDR1 DFQATT and CDR2 SNEGSKA (reference sequence). This CDR3 has 11 amino acids. Between the trimmed V and J ends, which lost 6 bases and 8 bases, there was a span of 11 bases. CDR3 DNA sequence: TGCAGTGCCCGTAAAGGGGATGAGCAGTTCTTC. Amino acids: CSARKGDEQFF.

The rearrangement uses TRBV5-4 and TRBJ2-1; TRBD1 aligns across 7 bases. J gave up 0 bases and V 6 bases, and 3 bases lay outside the gene matches. Germline CDR1 SGHNT, CDR2 YYREEE (reference sequence). CDR3 length: 14 amino acids. Here the CDR3 DNA reads TGTGCCAGCACCAACAGGGGCTCCTACAATGAGCAGTTCTTC. Amino acid sequence: CASTNRGSYNEQFF. Together with reference TRBV5-4 and TRBJ2-1, the CDR3 gives the full variable domain: ETGVTQSPTHLIKTRGQQVTLRCSSQSGHNTVSWYQQALGQGPQFIFQYYREEENGRGNFPPRFSGLQFPNYSSELNVNALELDDSALYLCASTNRGSYNEQFFGPGTRLTVL.

This sequence joins TRBV15 and TRBJ2-1, with D maybe TRBD2 (5 bases). The CDR3 runs to 15 residues. Trimming took 0 bases from V and 4 from J, leaving 10 bases between them. Germline CDR1 LNHNV, CDR2 YYDKDF (reference sequence). The CDR3 loop is CATSRDPERYNEQFF. The CDR3 nucleotides are TGTGCCACCAGCAGAGATCCCGAGCGGTACAATGAGCAGTTCTTC.